This note documents a single T cell receptor (beta chain) sequence. This sample is drawn from a study of blood T cell repertoires in COVID-19. Study details: From the United States, Italy and Spain came samples of acute and convalescent COVID-19.

Here immunoSEQ multiplex PCR was the method, and the copy in TCRdb shows in-frame clones only, minus some. The sample records a few hundred thousand clones, about nine tenths being singletons. Patients at the Seattle site were enrolled during active infection and followed longitudinally. This CDR3 region has 15 residues. Trimming pared 2 bases from V and 3 bases from J, leaving 8 bases between. The germline gives CDR1 ENHRY, CDR2 SYGVKD. The clonotype comes from a woman aged 25-40 years with COVID-19, enrolled during active disease. The chain couples TRBV10-3 to TRBJ1-6; a possible D gene is TRBD1 (5 bases). The material sequenced was peripheral blood. Here the CDR3 DNA reads TGTGCCATCAGTGAGAGCGGGGGCTATAATTCACCCCTCCACTTT. Protein: CAISESGGYNSPLHF.